This passage covers 23 T cell receptor beta chains from one sample sequenced in a study of T cell changes during pregnancy in multiple sclerosis. Assay used: immunoSEQ multiplex PCR; TCRdb lists only in-frame clones, some missing. The sample gives 75,000 to 95,000 clones, 80% to 95% of which show up once; 0.85% to 0.95% is in the top ten. Here the sequenced sample was peripheral blood, taken before pregnancy. The receptors shown here come from a female donor with multiple sclerosis, enrolled in a pregnancy study.

This rearrangement joins TRBV2 to TRBJ1-2, with TRBD1 matching over 10 bases. This CDR3 comprises 15 residues. Germline V lookup: CDR1 SNHLY, CDR2 FYNNEI. Trimming at V came to 8 bases and at J to 1 base, leaving 7 bases not matched to a gene. CDR3 coding DNA: TGTGCCAGCCTCCGGGACAGGGGACTTAACTATGGCTACACCTTC. Residues: CASLRDRGLNYGYTF.

V and J are TRBV11-1 and TRBJ2-1; a possible D gene is TRBD1 (5 bases). The CDR3 has 16 amino acids. CDR1 is SGHAT and CDR2 is FQDESV in the germline V gene (reference sequence). V was trimmed by 2 bases and J by 3 bases, leaving 14 bases between them. This CDR3 reads CASSLIGSGIYNEQFF. CDR3 coding DNA: TGTGCCAGCAGCTTAATCGGGTCAGGGATCTACAATGAGCAGTTCTTC. Drawing the rest from reference TRBV11-1 and TRBJ2-1, the complete variable domain is EAEVAQSPRYKITEKSQAVAFWCDPISGHATLYWYRQILGQGPELLVQFQDESVVDDSQLPKDRFSAERLKGVDSTLKIQPAELGDSAMYLCASSLIGSGIYNEQFFGPGTRLTVL.

J is TRBJ1-1 and V is TRBV14; maybe TRBD1 (5 bases). Germline V CDR1 and CDR2: SGHDN, FVKESK. Trimming removed 5 bases from V and 6 bases from J, with 16 bases in between. The CDR3 is made up of 14 amino acids. In nucleotides, the CDR3 is TGTGCCAGCAGCTTGACAGCACGACGGTCTGAAGCTTTCTTT. As protein: CASSLTARRSEAFF.

This clone was observed a single time. V and J are TRBV6-6 and TRBJ2-7; no firm D call. Germline V CDR1 and CDR2: MNHNY, SVGAGI (reference sequence). The CDR3 totals 16 residues. V dropped 0 bases and J dropped 5 bases, with 17 bases sitting between them. The CDR3 sequence is CASSYSRQQRINEQYF. CDR3 bases: TGTGCCAGCAGTTACTCGCGGCAGCAGAGGATCAACGAGCAGTACTTC.

This rearrangement joins TRBV14 to TRBJ1-5; D not resolved. Germline V gene data show CDR1 as SGHDN and CDR2 as FVKESK. Trimming removed 0 bases at V and 10 bases at J, with 10 bases between. This CDR3 region has 13 residues. The CDR3 is CASSQERVSPQHF. The CDR3, as DNA: TGTGCCAGCAGCCAAGAGCGGGTCAGTCCCCAGCATTTT.

The chain has TRBV7-8 and TRBJ2-1, with 7 bases identical to TRBD1. CDR1 and CDR2 (germline): SGHVS, FQNEAQ. Unmatched junction bases numbered 10, after V lost 4 bases and J lost 1 base. The CDR3 is 17 residues long. For the CDR3, the DNA is TGTGCCAGCAGCTACAGACAGGGTCGAAGGTCCTACAATGAGCAGTTCTTC. This translates into CASSYRQGRRSYNEQFF.

V is TRBV4-1 and J is TRBJ2-2, with 7 bases aligning to TRBD1. This CDR3 comprises 18 residues. The junction had 13 bases not matched to a gene; V was cut back by 0 bases and J by 6 bases. Germline values: CDR1 MGHRA, CDR2 YSYEKL. CDR3 coding DNA: TGCGCCAGCAGCCAAGAAAAGGGGGCGGCGTTTATCCCCGGGGAGCTGTTTTTT. This encodes CASSQEKGAAFIPGELFF.

V is TRBV19 and J is TRBJ2-1; D unclear. This CDR3 is 13 amino acids long. The V end lost 3 bases, the J end lost 10 bases, and 13 bases lay between the germline ends. The V gene's germline CDR1 is LNHDA and CDR2 SQIVND (reference sequence). As DNA, the CDR3 is TGTGCCAGTAGTATTGTTTTGTCGAGGGAGCAGTTCTTC. Residues: CASSIVLSREQFF.

The CDR3 sequence: CASSSPLGGGYTF. DNA of the CDR3: TGTGCCAGCAGCTCGCCCCTGGGAGGCGGCTACACCTTC. The J gene is TRBJ1-2, the V gene TRBV7-2; D gene unclear. The germline V and J ends were trimmed by 4 bases and 8 bases, with 14 bases remaining between them. CDR3 length equals 13 residues. The V gene's germline CDR1 is SGHTA and CDR2 FQGNSA.

V and J are TRBV28 and TRBJ2-7; 10 positions match TRBD2. Germline V gene data show CDR1 as MDHEN and CDR2 as SYDVKM. CDR3 length equals 16 residues. J gave up 5 bases and V 1 base, and 8 bases lay outside the gene matches. CDR3 amino acids: CASSLLSSGSVNEQYF. The CDR3 coding sequence is TGTGCCAGCAGTTTATTATCTAGCGGGAGTGTCAACGAGCAGTACTTC.

J is TRBJ2-4 and V is TRBV5-1; D unclear. CDR1 is SGHRS, CDR2 YFSETQ, per germline. CDR3 length equals 17 residues. Deletions cut 5 bases from V and 0 bases from J, with 18 bases between. As DNA, the CDR3 is TGCGCCAGCAGGAATCTGGCCCCCCTCTTAGCCAAAAACATTCAGTACTTC. Translating it yields CASRNLAPLLAKNIQYF.

V is TRBV10-3 and J is TRBJ1-2, with D hard to call. Trimming shortened V by 0 bases and J by 7 bases, and 9 bases separated the two germline ends. Germline V gene lookup returns CDR1 ENHRY and CDR2 SYGVKD. The CDR3 is 13 residues long. In DNA form, the CDR3 reads TGTGCCATCAGTGAGTCAGCCGGGTTTGGCTACACCTTC. The encoded protein is CAISESAGFGYTF.

V is TRBV7-2 and J is TRBJ1-2; 7 nucleotides align to TRBD1. V shed 3 bases and J 0 bases; nucleotides not matched to a gene: 7. This CDR3 spans 16 amino acids. Germline CDR1 and CDR2: SGHTA and FQGNSA. The CDR3 here is CASSFSPQGANYGYTF. CDR3 in DNA: TGTGCCAGCAGCTTCTCACCGCAGGGGGCTAACTATGGCTACACCTTC.

The chain uses TRBV2 and TRBJ1-2, with D tentatively TRBD1 (6 bases). V shed 7 bases and J shed 7 bases, with 13 bases lying between them. Germline CDR1 and CDR2: SNHLY and FYNNEI. The CDR3 totals 12 residues. The CDR3 reads CASTVGGLGYTF. CDR3 in DNA: TGTGCCAGCACCGTGGGGGGGCTTGGCTACACCTTC.

The chain joins TRBV2 to TRBJ1-1; maybe TRBD1 (5 bases). The CDR3 totals 15 residues. Per germline, CDR1 SNHLY and CDR2 FYNNEI. Trimming shortened V by 7 bases and J by 4 bases, and 19 bases separated the two germline ends. The CDR3 spells CASIPGGGWGTEAFF. In nucleotides, the CDR3 is TGTGCCAGCATCCCCGGGGGGGGGTGGGGCACTGAAGCTTTCTTT. The full variable domain, its missing parts supplied by reference TRBV2 and TRBJ1-1, is EPEVTQTPSHQVTQMGQEVILRCVPISNHLYFYWYRQILGQKVEFLVSFYNNEISEKSEIFDDQFSVERPDGSNFTLKIRSTKLEDSAMYFCASIPGGGWGTEAFFGQGTRLTVV.

The genes are TRBV5-1 and TRBJ2-2, with D possibly matching TRBD1 (6 bases). The CDR3 has 14 residues. V lost 0 bases and J 7 bases, leaving 10 bases between the germline ends. Germline CDR1 and CDR2: SGHRS and YFSETQ. The CDR3 reads CASSLAEGVGELFF. The CDR3 nucleotides are TGCGCCAGCAGCTTGGCTGAGGGGGTCGGGGAGCTGTTTTTT.

V and J are TRBV2 and TRBJ1-1; D call uncertain. The germline CDR1 and CDR2 sequences are SNHLY and FYNNEI. With 6 bases removed from V and 2 bases from J, the gap between germline ends came to 7 bases. The CDR3 covers 12 residues. CDR3 loop: CASSYLNTEAFF. The CDR3 region has the DNA TGTGCCAGCAGCTATCTTAACACTGAAGCTTTCTTT. The full variable domain, its missing parts supplied by reference TRBV2 and TRBJ1-1, is EPEVTQTPSHQVTQMGQEVILRCVPISNHLYFYWYRQILGQKVEFLVSFYNNEISEKSEIFDDQFSVERPDGSNFTLKIRSTKLEDSAMYFCASSYLNTEAFFGQGTRLTVV.

The genes are TRBV28 and TRBJ1-3; possible D gene TRBD1, 5 bases. Looked up from germline, CDR1 is MDHEN and CDR2 is SYDVKM. CDR3 length: 16 residues. V was shortened by 7 bases and J by 5 bases, with 21 bases between the two germline ends. The CDR3 region has the DNA TGTGCCAGCACGGGAGGGGACGGAATCAGGAGAAACACCATATATTTT. Its translation is CASTGGDGIRRNTIYF.

The J gene is TRBJ1-1, the V gene TRBV2; unclear D gene. CDR1 SNHLY and CDR2 FYNNEI come from the germline V gene. This CDR3 is built from 14 residues. Trimming stripped 7 bases from V and 5 bases from J, with 17 bases between. CDR3 nucleotide sequence: TGTGCCAGCACTCGCGAGATTTTGGTAACTGAAGCTTTCTTT. Its translation: CASTREILVTEAFF.

The chain has TRBV19 and TRBJ1-2; TRBD1 matches 8 bases. This CDR3 has 14 residues. V trimming: 5 bases; J trimming: 5 bases; junction bases outside the gene matches: 7. Per the germline V gene, CDR1 is LNHDA and CDR2 is SQIVND (reference sequence). CDR3 in DNA: TGTGCCAGTAGTCCCGACAGGGGCCTTTATGGCTACACCTTC. It encodes CASSPDRGLYGYTF.

V gene TRBV6-5 combines with J gene TRBJ1-1, with unresolved D. Trimming removed 4 bases at V and 11 bases at J, with 20 bases between. The germline gives CDR1 MNHEY, CDR2 SVGAGI. This CDR3 comprises 14 residues. The CDR3 region has the DNA TGTGCCAGCAGTTCCCCCCACCGCGGGGATGGGGCTTTCTTT. Translated: CASSSPHRGDGAFF.

V gene TRBV9 combines with J gene TRBJ2-2, with 10 positions matching TRBD2. The CDR3 is made up of 16 amino acids. The germline V gene has CDR1 SGDLS and CDR2 YYNGEE. Trimming removed 0 bases from V and 7 bases from J; junction bases left unmatched: 6. CDR3 in DNA: TGTGCCAGCAGCGTAGATTCGGTAGCGGGGGGCGGGGAGCTGTTTTTT. It codes for CASSVDSVAGGGELFF. Complete variable domain (other parts from reference TRBV9 and TRBJ2-2): DSGVTQTPKHLITATGQRVTLRCSPRSGDLSVYWYQQSLDQGLQFLIQYYNGEERAKGNILERFSAQQFPDLHSELNLSSLELGDSALYFCASSVDSVAGGGELFFGEGSRLTVL.

The chain uses TRBV30 and TRBJ2-5; tentatively, D is TRBD1 (6 bases). CDR1 and CDR2 from the germline V gene are GTSNPN and SVGIG (reference sequence). Trimming took off 4 bases at V and 0 bases at J, with 6 bases between the two ends. The CDR3 loop spans 12 amino acids. The CDR3 DNA reads as TGTGCCTGGAAGGGGGACCAAGAGACCCAGTACTTC. Its protein product is CAWKGDQETQYF.